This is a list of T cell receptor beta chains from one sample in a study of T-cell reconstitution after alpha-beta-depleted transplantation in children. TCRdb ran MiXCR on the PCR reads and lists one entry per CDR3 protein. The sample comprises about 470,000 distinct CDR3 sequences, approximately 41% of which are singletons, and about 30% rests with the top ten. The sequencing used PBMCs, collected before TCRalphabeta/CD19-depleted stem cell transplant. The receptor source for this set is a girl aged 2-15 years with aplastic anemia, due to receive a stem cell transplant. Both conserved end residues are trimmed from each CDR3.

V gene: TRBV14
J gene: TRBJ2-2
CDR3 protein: ASSQDLFKRELF

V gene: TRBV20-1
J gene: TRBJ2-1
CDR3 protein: SARGPGLAGQF

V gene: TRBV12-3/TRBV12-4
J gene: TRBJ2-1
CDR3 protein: ASSFLTGGNEQF

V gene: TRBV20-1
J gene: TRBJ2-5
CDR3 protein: SAGGLAGLFKETQY

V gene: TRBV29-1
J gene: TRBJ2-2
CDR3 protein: SVVRGHGELF

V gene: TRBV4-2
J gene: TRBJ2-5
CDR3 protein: ASSQDLAGDGTQY

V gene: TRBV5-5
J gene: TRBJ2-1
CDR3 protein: ASSFPNEQF

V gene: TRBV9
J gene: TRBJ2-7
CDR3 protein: ASSVDPLQDAYEQY

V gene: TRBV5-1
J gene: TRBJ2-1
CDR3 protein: ASSRGPFSENSYNEQF

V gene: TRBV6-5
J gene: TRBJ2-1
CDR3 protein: ASSYADRNEQF

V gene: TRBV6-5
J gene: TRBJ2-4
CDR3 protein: ASSYNERGENIQY

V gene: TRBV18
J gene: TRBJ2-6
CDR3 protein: ASSPPGGTSGANVLT

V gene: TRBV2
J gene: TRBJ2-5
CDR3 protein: ASSERLAGGKETQY

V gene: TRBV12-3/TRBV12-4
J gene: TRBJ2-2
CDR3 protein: AAANTGELF

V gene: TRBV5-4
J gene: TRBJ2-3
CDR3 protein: ASSLSSPDPTDTQY

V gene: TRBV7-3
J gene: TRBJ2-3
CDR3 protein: ASSSTGGAGTDTQY

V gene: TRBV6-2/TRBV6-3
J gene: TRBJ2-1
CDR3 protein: ASRADVSYNEQF

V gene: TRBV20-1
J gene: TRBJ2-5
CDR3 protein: TGTWEKTQY

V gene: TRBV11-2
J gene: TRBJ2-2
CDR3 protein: ASSTVRLAGVYGELF

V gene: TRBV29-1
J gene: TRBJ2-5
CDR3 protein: SVELPTSGEPKAQY

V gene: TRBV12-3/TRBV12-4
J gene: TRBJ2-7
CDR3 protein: ASSAPGRVGYEQY

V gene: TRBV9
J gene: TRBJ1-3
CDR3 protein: ASSSLSSENTIY

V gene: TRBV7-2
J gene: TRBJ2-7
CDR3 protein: ASSSHYTGTYEQY

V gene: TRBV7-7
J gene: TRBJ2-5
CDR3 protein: ASSRSGRVQETQY

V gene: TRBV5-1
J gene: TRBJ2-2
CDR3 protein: ASCHEGMGGELF

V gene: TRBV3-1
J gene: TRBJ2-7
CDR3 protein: ASSQDGGPYEQY

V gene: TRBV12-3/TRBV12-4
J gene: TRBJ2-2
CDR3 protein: ASTLRVPGLAGDTPGELF

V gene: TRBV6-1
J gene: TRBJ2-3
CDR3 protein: ASRSGSSTDTQY

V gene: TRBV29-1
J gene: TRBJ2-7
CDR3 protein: SAADRGFYEQY

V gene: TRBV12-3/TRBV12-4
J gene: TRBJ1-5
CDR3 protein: ASSLGTGGALRQPQH

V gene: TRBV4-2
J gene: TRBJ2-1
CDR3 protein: ASSQDGLAGQEQF

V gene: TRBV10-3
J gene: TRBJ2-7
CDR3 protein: AISDRTGPYEQY

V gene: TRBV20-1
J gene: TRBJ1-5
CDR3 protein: SARGVGINQPQH

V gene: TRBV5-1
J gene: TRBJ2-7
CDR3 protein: ASSPDRDFPYEQY

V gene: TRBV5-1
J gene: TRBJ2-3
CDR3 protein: ASSLDPWLADTQY

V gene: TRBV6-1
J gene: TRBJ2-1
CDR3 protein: ASSPLDRSFQNEQF

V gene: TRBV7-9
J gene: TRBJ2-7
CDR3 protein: ASSAPGAVPSYEQY

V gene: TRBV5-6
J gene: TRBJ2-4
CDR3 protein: ASSLWMQNIQY

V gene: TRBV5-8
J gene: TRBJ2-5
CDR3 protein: ASSSRDSGDQKETQY

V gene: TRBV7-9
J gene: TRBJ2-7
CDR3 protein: ASSLGQGLGTYEQY

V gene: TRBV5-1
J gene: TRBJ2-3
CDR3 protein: ATGQENTDTQY

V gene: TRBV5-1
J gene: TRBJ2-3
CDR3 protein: ASSFGSVGDTQY

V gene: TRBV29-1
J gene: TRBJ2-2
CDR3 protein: SVVQGSTNTGELF

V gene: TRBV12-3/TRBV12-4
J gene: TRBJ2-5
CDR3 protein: ASSLAQLQETQY

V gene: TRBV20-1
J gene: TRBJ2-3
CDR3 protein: SGIRGREPDTQY

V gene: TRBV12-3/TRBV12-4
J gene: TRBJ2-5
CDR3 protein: ASSLTGQGQETQY

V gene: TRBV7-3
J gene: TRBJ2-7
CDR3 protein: ASSMDSSGGEQY

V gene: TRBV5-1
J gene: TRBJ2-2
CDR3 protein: ASSLEPSGSDGELF

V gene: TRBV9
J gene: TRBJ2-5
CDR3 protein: ASSVGGQRETQY

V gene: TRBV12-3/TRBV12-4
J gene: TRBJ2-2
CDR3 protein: ASCANTGELF

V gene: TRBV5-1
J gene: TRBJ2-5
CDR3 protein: ASSRNRGQETQY

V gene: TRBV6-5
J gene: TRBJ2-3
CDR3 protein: ASSYRGTSIDTQY

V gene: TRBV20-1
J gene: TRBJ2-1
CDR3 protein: SALNYERNDEQF

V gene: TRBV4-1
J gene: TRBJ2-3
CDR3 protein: ASSQDEGTTQY